The 7 T cell receptor beta chains below come from one sample, sequenced in a study of cytomegalovirus exposure and HLA in healthy donors. Clones were sequenced by immunoSEQ multiplex PCR, and TCRdb holds only the in-frame ones, with some missing. Found here are 65,000 or so clones, roughly 94% of them singletons; the top ten hold about 4.3%. The specimen sequenced was PBMCs. The receptors stem from a man between 18 and 29 years old in good health and CMV-seropositive.

The chain couples TRBV30 to TRBJ2-7, with 10 nucleotides matching TRBD1. J was trimmed by 7 bases and V by 3 bases; bases with no gene match: 9. Per the germline V gene, CDR1 is GTSNPN and CDR2 is SVGIG (reference sequence). The CDR3 is 14 amino acids. The DNA of the CDR3 is TGTGCCTGGAGCGGACAGGGGGACTACCCAGAGCAGTACTTC. Residues: CAWSGQGDYPEQYF.

The V call is TRBV2, the J call TRBJ1-4; D unclear. The CDR3 is 16 residues long. Per germline, CDR1 SNHLY and CDR2 FYNNEI. V gave up 6 bases and J gave up 3 bases, with 17 bases separating them. The CDR3 bases are TGTGCCAGCAGCTATTTCGGTGGAGGGTCTAATGAAAAACTGTTTTTT. This gives the protein CASSYFGGGSNEKLFF.

In the case of this clone: An end of the junction differs from the germline gene, which may be a read error. This sequence joins TRBV7-8 and TRBJ1-2, with 10 bases identical to TRBD1. Germline loops: CDR1 SGHVS, CDR2 FQNEAQ. The CDR3 length is 15 residues. CDR3 in amino acids: CASSLGRQGAFGYTF. The CDR3, as DNA: TGTGCCAGCAGTTTAGGTCGACAGGGGGCCTTTGGCTACACCTTC.

This chain uses TRBV5-1 with TRBJ2-1, with D possibly being TRBD2 (6 bases). The CDR3 extends over 15 amino acids. Deletions cut 3 bases from V and 5 bases from J, with 15 bases between. The germline CDR1 and CDR2 sequences are SGHRS and YFSETQ. CDR3 sequence (DNA): TGCGCCAGCAGCTCGGACTACCCTACCCACAATGAGCAGTTCTTC. Protein: CASSSDYPTHNEQFF.

The chain carries TRBV7-6 and TRBJ2-2, with 12 bases lining up with TRBD2. This CDR3 is 17 amino acids long. Trimming at V came to 5 bases and at J to 6 bases, leaving 10 bases not matched to a gene. The germline V gene encodes CDR1 SGHVS and CDR2 FNYEAQ. In DNA form, the CDR3 reads TGTGCCAGCAGCCCCCGGTCACTAGCGGGAGGCTCCGGGGAGCTGTTTTTT. Translation gives CASSPRSLAGGSGELFF.

V and J are TRBV9 and TRBJ2-3; TRBD1 might be the D (6 bases). This CDR3 has 16 residues. Trimming pared 0 bases from V and 0 bases from J, leaving 11 bases between. Germline assignment: CDR1 SGDLS and CDR2 YYNGEE. For the CDR3, the DNA is TGTGCCAGCAGCGTAGGAGACAGGCTAAGCACAGATACGCAGTATTTT. Translation gives CASSVGDRLSTDTQYF.

This rearrangement joins TRBV4-1 to TRBJ2-7; 7 bases line up with TRBD2. The CDR3 has 14 residues. Germline V gene data show CDR1 as MGHRA and CDR2 as YSYEKL. V shed 5 bases and J 3 bases; nucleotides not matched to a gene: 7. The CDR3 sequence is CASSFRLAGYEQYF. DNA for the CDR3: TGCGCCAGCAGCTTCCGACTAGCAGGCTACGAGCAGTACTTC.